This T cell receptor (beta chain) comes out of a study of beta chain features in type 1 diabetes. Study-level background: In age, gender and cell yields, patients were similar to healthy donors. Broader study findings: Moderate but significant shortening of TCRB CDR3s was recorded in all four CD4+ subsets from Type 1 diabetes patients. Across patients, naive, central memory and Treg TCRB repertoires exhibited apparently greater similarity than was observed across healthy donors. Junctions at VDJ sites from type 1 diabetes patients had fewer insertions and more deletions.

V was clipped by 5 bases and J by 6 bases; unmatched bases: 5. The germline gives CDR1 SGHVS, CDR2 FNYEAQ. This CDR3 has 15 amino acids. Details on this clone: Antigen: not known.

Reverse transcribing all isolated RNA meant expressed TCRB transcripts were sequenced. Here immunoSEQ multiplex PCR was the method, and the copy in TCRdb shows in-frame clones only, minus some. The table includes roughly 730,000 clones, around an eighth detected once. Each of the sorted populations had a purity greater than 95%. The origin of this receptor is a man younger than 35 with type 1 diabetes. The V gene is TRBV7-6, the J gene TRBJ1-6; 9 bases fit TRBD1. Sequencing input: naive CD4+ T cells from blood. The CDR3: CASSPRTGANSPLHF. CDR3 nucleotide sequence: TGTGCCAGCAGCCCTAGGACAGGGGCTAATTCACCCCTCCACTTT.